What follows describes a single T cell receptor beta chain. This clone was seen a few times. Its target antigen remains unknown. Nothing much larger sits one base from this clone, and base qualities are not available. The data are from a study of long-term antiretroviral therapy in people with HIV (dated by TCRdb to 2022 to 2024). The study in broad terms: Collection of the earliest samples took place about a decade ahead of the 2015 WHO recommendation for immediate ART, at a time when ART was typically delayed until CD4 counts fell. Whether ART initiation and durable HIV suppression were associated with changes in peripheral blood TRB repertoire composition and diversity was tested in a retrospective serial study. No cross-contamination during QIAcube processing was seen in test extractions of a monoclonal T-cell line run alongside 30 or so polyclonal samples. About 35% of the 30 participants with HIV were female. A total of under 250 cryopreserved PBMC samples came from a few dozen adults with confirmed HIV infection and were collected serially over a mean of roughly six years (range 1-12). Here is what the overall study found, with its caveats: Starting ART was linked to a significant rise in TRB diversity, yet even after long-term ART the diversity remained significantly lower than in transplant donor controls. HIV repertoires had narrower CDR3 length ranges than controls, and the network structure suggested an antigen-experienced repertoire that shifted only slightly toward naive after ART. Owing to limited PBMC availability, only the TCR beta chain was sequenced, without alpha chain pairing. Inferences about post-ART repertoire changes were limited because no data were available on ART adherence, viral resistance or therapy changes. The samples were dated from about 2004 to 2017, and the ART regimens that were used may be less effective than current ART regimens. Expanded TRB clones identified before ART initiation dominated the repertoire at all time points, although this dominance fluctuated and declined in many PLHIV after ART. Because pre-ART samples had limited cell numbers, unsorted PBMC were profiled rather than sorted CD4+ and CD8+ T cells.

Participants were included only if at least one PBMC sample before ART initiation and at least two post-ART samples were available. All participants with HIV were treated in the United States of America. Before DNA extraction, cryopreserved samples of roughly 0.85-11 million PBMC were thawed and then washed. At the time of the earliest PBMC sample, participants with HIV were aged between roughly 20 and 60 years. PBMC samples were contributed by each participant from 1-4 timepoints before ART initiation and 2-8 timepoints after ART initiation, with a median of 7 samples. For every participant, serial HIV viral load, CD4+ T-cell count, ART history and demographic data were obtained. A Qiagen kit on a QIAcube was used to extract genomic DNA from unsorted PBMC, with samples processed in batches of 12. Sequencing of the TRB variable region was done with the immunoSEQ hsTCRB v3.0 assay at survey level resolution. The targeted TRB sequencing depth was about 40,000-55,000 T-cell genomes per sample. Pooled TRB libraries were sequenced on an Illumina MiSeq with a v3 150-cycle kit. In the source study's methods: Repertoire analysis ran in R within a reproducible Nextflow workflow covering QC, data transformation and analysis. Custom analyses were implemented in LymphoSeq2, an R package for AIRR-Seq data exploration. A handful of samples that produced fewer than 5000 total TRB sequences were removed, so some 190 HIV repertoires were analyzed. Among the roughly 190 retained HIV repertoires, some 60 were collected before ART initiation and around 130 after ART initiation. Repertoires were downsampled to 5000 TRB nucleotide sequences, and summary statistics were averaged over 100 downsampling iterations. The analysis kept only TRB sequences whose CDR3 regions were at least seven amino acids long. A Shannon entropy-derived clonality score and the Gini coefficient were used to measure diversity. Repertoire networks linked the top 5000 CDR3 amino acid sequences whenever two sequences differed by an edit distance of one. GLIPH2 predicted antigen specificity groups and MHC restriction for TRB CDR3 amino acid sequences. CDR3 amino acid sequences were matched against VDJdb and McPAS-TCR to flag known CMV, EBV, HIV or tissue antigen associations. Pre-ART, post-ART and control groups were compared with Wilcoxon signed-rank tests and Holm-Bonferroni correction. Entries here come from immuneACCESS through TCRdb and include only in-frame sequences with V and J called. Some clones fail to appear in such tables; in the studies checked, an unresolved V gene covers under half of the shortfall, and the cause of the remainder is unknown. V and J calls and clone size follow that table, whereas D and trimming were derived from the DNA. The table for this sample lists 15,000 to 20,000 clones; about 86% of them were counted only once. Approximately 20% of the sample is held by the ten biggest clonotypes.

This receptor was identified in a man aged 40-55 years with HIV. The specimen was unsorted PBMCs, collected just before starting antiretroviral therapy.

CDR3 loop: CASSDSYSNQPQHF. The DNA sequence is given as TGTGCCAGTAGTGACAGCTATAGCAATCAGCCCCAGCATTTT. This chain is built from TRBV19 and TRBJ1-5; tentative D gene TRBD1, with 5 bases matching. Relative to germline, V is 5 bases shorter and J is 0 bases shorter, with 8 bases between their ends. Sequences LNHDA (CDR1) and SQIVND (CDR2) are obtained from the germline V gene (reference sequence). Inclusive of the bounding cysteine and phenylalanine, the CDR3 is 14 residues long. Of the read, only the CDR3 DNA is kept; its 42 bases are in frame from base 1.